Sequencing of this T cell receptor beta chain was carried out in a study of blood T cell repertoires in COVID-19. Study background: The samples span acute and convalescent COVID-19 from the United States, Italy and Spain. Sources were T cells, B-cell-depleted T cells, or PBMCs; the material itself was cDNA or gDNA.

In this sample, this clone turned up a few times. Per germline, CDR1 MNHNS and CDR2 SASEGT. The CDR3 totals 16 residues. V lost 4 bases to trimming and J lost 1 base, with 15 bases between them. Per the original data handling: For nucleated cells, counts were estimated from reference gene primer amplification. Assay: immunoSEQ multiplex PCR; the TCRdb copy retains only in-frame clones and omits some. That table supplies the V and J calls and clone size; D and trimming were determined from the DNA. Here the sample spans about 270,000 clones, approximately 85% being singletons. This TCR was sampled from a human donor in a cohort sampled during active COVID-19. The chain combines TRBV6-1 with TRBJ2-3; D is uncertain. The specimen was peripheral blood. The CDR3 coding sequence is TGTGCCAGCAGTGGAACTCCCCGACAAGGCACAGATACGCAGTATTTT. Its translation is CASSGTPRQGTDTQYF.